This T cell receptor (beta chain) is drawn from a study of cytomegalovirus exposure and HLA in healthy donors. Looking at the study overall: One earlier analysis, a look at around 170 million T cells, found 117 million unique TCR beta sequences.

Amplification used 60 Vbeta primers and 13 Jbeta primers. Profiled with immunoSEQ multiplex PCR; TCRdb holds only in-frame clones, not every one. The sample includes about 180,000 clones, roughly 80% of them seen just once. General study points: Later examination showed HLA-associated TCR beta chains had greater clonal expansion than equally common others.

On this clone: The antigen is undetermined.

The sample was PBMCs. This TCR was recovered from a man aged 25 to 45 in good health and CMV-seronegative.

CDR3 in amino acids: CASSLATGEYTEAFF. The CDR3 DNA reads as TGCGCCAGCAGCTTGGCCACAGGGGAGTACACTGAAGCTTTCTTT. The V gene is TRBV5-1, the J gene TRBJ1-1, with 7 bases lining up with TRBD1. Per the germline V gene, CDR1 is SGHRS and CDR2 is YFSETQ. The length of the CDR3 is 15 residues. Trimming took 0 bases from V and 3 from J; bases not matched to a gene: 5.